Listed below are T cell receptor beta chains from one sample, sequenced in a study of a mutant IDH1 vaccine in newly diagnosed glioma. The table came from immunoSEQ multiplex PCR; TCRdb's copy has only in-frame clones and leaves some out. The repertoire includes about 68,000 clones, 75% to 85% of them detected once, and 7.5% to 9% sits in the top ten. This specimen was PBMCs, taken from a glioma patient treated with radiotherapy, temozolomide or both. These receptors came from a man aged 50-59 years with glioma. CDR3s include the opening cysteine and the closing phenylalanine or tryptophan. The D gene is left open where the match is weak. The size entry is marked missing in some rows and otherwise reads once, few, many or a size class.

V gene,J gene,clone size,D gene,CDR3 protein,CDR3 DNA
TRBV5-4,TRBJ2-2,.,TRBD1,CASSPGQGLTGELFF,TGTGCCAGCAGCCCGGGACAGGGACTCACCGGGGAGCTGTTTTTT
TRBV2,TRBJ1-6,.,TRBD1,CASSESDRGSYNSPLHF,TGTGCCAGCAGTGAGTCGGACAGGGGGTCCTATAATTCACCCCTCCACTTT
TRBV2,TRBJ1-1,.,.,CATLYELSYRGGTEAFF,TGTGCCACCCTGTATGAGCTTAGTTATAGGGGGGGAACTGAAGCTTTCTTT
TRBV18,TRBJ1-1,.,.,CASSPRAGDTEAFF,TGTGCCAGCTCACCACGGGCCGGGGACACTGAAGCTTTCTTT
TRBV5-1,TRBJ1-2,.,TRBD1,CASSFGTGNGYTF,TGCGCCAGCAGCTTCGGGACAGGGAACGGCTACACCTTC
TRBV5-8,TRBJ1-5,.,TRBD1,CASSSGTGFVSNQPQHF,TGTGCCAGCAGCTCCGGGACAGGGTTTGTGAGCAATCAGCCCCAGCATTTT
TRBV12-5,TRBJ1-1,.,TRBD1,CASGLVPPGGITEAFF,TGTGCTAGTGGTTTGGTACCCCCAGGGGGAATCACTGAAGCTTTCTTT
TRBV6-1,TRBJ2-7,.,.,CASSEGQPYF,TGTGCCAGCAGTGAAGGTCAGCCATACTTC
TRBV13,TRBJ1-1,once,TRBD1,CASSPGDRNTEAFF,TGTGCCAGCAGCCCGGGGGACAGGAACACTGAAGCTTTCTTT
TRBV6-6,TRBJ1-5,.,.,CASTETHNQPQHF,TGTGCCAGCACAGAGACACACAATCAGCCCCAGCATTTT
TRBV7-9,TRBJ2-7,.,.,CASSLVQNQEKQYF,TGTGCCAGCAGCTTAGTACAGAATCAAGAAAAGCAGTACTTC
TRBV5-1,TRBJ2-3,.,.,CASRGAAPTDTQYF,TGCGCCAGCAGAGGGGCAGCTCCCACAGATACGCAGTATTTT
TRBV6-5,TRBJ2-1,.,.,CASSYRDISYNEQFF,TGTGCCAGCAGTTACCGGGACATCTCCTACAATGAGCAGTTCTTC
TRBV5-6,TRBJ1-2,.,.,CASSLEPGALYGYTF,TGTGCCAGCAGCTTGGAACCAGGGGCCCTCTATGGCTACACCTTC